This T cell receptor beta chain was identified in a study of blood T cell repertoires in COVID-19. Recruitment covered 20 to 25 US areas and drew participants whose ages spanned roughly 18 to 89 years. V shed 0 bases and J shed 1 base, with 13 bases lying between them. Germline lookup yields CDR1 SGDLS and CDR2 YYNGEE. The CDR3 is 16 amino acids. Assay used: immunoSEQ multiplex PCR; TCRdb lists only in-frame clones, some missing. The sample lists about 320,000 clones; 90% to 95% were seen once. The receptor was derived from a woman in her twenties or thirties who had been exposed to COVID-19. Input material: PBMCs or T cells enriched from blood (not recorded which). The V gene is TRBV9, the J gene TRBJ2-5; no clear D. DNA for the CDR3: TGTGCCAGCAGCGTAGGTCCCCCAAATGTCCAAGAGACCCAGTACTTC. This sequence encodes CASSVGPPNVQETQYF. Drawing the rest from reference TRBV9 and TRBJ2-5, the complete variable domain is DSGVTQTPKHLITATGQRVTLRCSPRSGDLSVYWYQQSLDQGLQFLIQYYNGEERAKGNILERFSAQQFPDLHSELNLSSLELGDSALYFCASSVGPPNVQETQYFGPGTRLLVL.